This entry concerns a single T cell receptor (beta chain). Its antigen is as yet unknown. The junction shows a germline mismatch at one end, possibly a read error. The sample belongs to a study of cytomegalovirus exposure and HLA in healthy donors. Whole-study findings and limits: A later analysis appeared to link common viral pathogens to several of the most significant clusters. Being productive about 87% or about 30% of the time was typical of most TCR beta V segments in an earlier analysis.

This CDR3 contains 15 residues. CDR1 is SGDLS and CDR2 is YYNGEE in the germline V gene. PCR was performed using 60 Vbeta and 13 Jbeta primers. TCRdb's copy holds only in-frame clones and misses some; the assay was immunoSEQ multiplex PCR. This table holds some 110,000 clones. The chain is built from TRBV9 and TRBJ1-3, with 9 bases matching TRBD1. This TCR derives from a man aged 25 to 40 in good health and CMV-seronegative. The sample was PBMCs. The CDR3 loop reads CASSVGQGSGNAIYF. CDR3 nucleotides: TGTGCCAGCAGCGTGGGACAGGGCTCTGGAAACGCCATATATTTT.